This TCR beta chain was identified in a study of early T cells in non-severe SARS-CoV-2 infection. The CDR3 is 14 amino acids. J was trimmed by 9 bases and V by 1 base; bases with no gene match: 6. The V gene's germline CDR1 is SGHDN and CDR2 FVKESK. At least ten counts were recorded for this clonotype. The library protocol tagged individual cDNA molecules with unique molecular identifiers. TCRdb independently ran MiXCR on the 5' RACE reads; one entry per CDR3 protein. The sample holds 65,000 to 75,000 distinct CDR3 sequences; 13% are singletons and the top ten take approximately 5.5%. This TCR was recovered from an adult who was a healthcare worker with PCR-confirmed SARS-CoV-2 infection or an uninfected control (not recorded which). The V call is TRBV14, the J call TRBJ2-1, with TRBD2 matching over 7 bases. Sequenced material: whole blood. The CDR3: CASSQVYGGGEQFF. CDR3 in DNA: TGTGCCAGCAGCCAAGTGTATGGCGGGGGTGAGCAGTTCTTC.